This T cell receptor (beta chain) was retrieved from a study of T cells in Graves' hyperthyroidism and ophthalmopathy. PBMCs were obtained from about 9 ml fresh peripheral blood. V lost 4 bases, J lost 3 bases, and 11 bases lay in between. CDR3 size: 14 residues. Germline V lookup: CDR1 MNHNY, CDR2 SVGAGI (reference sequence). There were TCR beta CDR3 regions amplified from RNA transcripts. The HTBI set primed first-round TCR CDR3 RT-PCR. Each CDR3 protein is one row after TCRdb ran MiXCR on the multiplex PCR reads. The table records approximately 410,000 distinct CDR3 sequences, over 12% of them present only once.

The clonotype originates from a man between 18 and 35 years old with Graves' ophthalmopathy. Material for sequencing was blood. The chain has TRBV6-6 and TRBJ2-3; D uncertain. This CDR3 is CASSCSKTTDTQYF. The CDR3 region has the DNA TGTGCCAGCAGTTGCTCGAAAACTACAGATACGCAGTATTTT.